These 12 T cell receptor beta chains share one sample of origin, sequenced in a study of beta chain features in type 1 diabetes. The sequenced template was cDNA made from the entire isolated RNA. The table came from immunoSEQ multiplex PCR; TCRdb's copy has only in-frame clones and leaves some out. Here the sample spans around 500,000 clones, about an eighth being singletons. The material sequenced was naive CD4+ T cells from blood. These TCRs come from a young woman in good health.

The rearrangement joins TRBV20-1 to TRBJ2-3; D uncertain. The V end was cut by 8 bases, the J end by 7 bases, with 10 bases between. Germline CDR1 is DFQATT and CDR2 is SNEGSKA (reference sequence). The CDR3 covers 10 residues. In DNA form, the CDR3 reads TGCAGTCCGGAGATCTATACGCAGTATTTT. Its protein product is CSPEIYTQYF.

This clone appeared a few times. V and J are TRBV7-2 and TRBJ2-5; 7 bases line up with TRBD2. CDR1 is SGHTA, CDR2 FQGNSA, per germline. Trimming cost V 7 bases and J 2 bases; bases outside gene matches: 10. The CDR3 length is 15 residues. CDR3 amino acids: CASTSGRRGQETQYF. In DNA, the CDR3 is TGTGCCAGCACATCCGGGAGGAGGGGACAAGAGACCCAGTACTTC.

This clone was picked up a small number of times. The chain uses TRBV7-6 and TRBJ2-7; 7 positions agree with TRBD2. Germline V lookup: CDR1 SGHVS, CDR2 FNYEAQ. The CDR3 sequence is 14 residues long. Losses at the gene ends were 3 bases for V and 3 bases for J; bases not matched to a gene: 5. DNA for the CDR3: TGTGCCAGCAGCTTTAGCGGGCCGAACTACGAGCAGTACTTC. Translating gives CASSFSGPNYEQYF.

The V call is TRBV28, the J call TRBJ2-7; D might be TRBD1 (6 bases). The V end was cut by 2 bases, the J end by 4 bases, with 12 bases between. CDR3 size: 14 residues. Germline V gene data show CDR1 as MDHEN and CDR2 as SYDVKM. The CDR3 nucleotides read TGTGCCAGCAGTTTAGGAGACAGGTTTTACGAGCAGTACGTC. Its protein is CASSLGDRFYEQYV.

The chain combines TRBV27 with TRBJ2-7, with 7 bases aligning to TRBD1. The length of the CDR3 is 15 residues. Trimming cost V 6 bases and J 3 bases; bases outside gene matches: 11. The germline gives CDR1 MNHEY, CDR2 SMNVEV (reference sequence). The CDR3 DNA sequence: TGTGCCAGCAGACCCTCACTTGGGACAGACTACGAGCAGTACGTC. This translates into CASRPSLGTDYEQYV.

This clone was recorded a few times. CDR3 amino acids: CASSHGSDNEQFF. As DNA, the CDR3 is TGCGCCAGCAGCCACGGTAGTGACAATGAGCAGTTCTTC. The chain recombines TRBV4-3 with TRBJ2-1; D is unresolved. The germline V and J ends were trimmed by 3 bases and 5 bases, with 8 bases remaining between them. Germline CDR1 and CDR2: LGHNA and YSLEER. This CDR3 has 13 amino acids.

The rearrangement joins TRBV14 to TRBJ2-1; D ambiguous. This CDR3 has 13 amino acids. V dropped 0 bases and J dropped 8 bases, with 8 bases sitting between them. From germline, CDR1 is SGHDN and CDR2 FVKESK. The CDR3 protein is CASSQDRGDEQFF. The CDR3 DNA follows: TGTGCCAGCAGCCAAGATCGCGGAGATGAGCAGTTCTTC.

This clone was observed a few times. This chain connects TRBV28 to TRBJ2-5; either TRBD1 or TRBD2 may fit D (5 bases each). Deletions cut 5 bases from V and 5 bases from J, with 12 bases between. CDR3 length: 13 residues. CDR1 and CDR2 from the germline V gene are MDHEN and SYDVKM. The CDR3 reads CASSTRGPETQYF. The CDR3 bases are TGTGCCAGCAGTACCCGGGGCCCTGAGACCCAGTACTTC. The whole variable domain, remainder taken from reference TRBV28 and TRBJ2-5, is DVKVTQSSRYLVKRTGEKVFLECVQDMDHENMFWYRQDPGLGLRLIYFSYDVKMKEKGDIPEGYSVSREKKERFSLILESASTNQTSMYLCASSTRGPETQYFGPGTRLLVL.

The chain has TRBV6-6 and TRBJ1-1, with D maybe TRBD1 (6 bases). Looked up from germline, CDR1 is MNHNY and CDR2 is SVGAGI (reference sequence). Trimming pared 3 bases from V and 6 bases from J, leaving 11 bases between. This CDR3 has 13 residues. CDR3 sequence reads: CASSYPTGAEAFF. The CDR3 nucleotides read TGTGCCAGCAGTTATCCGACAGGCGCTGAAGCTTTCTTT.

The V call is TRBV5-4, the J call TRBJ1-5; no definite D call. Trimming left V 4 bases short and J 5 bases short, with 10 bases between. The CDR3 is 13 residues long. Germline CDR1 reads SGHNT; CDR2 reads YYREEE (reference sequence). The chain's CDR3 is CASSVDSDQPQHF. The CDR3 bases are TGTGCCAGCAGCGTGGACTCCGATCAGCCCCAGCATTTT.

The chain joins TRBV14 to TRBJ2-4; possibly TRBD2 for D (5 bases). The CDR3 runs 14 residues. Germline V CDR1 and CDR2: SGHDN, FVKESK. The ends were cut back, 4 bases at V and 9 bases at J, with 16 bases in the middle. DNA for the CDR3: TGTGCCAGCAGCCCGTTCCGGGGTGGCGCCATTCAGTACTTC. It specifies CASSPFRGGAIQYF.

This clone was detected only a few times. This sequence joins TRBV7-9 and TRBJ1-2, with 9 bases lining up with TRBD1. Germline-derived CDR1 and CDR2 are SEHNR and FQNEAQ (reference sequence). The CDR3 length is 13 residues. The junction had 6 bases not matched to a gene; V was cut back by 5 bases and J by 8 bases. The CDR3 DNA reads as TGTGCCAGCAGCCCGGGACAGGGCCTGGGCTACACCTTC. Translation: CASSPGQGLGYTF.